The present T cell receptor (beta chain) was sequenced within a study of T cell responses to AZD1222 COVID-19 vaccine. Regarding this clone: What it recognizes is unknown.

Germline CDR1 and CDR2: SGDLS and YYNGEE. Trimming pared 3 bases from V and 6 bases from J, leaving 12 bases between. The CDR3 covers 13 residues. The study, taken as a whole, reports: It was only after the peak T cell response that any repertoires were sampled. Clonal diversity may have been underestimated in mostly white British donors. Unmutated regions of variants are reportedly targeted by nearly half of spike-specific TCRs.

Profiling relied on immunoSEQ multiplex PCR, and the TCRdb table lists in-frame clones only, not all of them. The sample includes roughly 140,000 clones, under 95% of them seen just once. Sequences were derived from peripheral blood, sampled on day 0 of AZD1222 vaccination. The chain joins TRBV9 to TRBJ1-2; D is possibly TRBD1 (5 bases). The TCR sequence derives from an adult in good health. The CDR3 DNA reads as TGTGCCAGCAGCGATGAGGGGTCGGATGGCTACACCTTC. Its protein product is CASSDEGSDGYTF.